Below, 8 T cell receptor beta chains from the same sample are listed, as sequenced in a study of Ad26.COV2.S vaccination and SARS-CoV-2 variants (dated by TCRdb to 2020 to 2022). Libraries were constructed by the immunoSEQ multiplex PCR assay. The clones in this table, taken by TCRdb from immuneACCESS, are in-frame only. Not every clone is retained; where verified, under half of the shortfall comes from an unresolved V gene, and the cause of the rest is unknown. The sample yields about 480,000 clones; roughly 87% were counted once. The ten largest account for roughly 13% of the sample. The treatment or condition label on this specimen signifies: 19 received Ad26.COV2.S at low or high dose, single or two shots; 5 received placebo; per-sample allocation not given. Repertoires of vaccine and placebo recipients were sequenced from samples collected on day 63 after the first injection. This specimen was peripheral blood, taken in a trial of Ad26.COV2.S vaccine versus placebo. The receptor set was obtained from a person between 18 and 65 years old who received the Ad26.COV2.S COVID-19 vaccine or a placebo.

This clone was observed once. CDR3 bases: TGCAGCGTTGGACGGACTGAGAATGAGCAGTTCTTC. Translating it yields CSVGRTENEQFF. The chain is built from TRBV29-1 and TRBJ2-1, with a possible D match to TRBD2 (5 bases). This CDR3 is 12 amino acids long. From germline, CDR1 is SQVTM and CDR2 ANQGSEA. V shed 4 bases and J shed 7 bases, with 11 bases lying between them.

The chain couples TRBV19 to TRBJ1-5; no definite D call. This CDR3 has 15 amino acids. The V gene's germline CDR1 is LNHDA and CDR2 SQIVND (reference sequence). V was clipped by 7 bases and J by 3 bases, with 16 bases between them. The CDR3 here is CASTQDRVLNQPQHF. CDR3 sequence (DNA): TGTGCCAGTACGCAGGATCGGGTTCTCAATCAGCCCCAGCATTTT.

This clone has just one count. This chain joins TRBV28 and TRBJ2-5; no reliable D call. This CDR3 comprises 14 residues. Trimming cost V 3 bases and J 0 bases, with 8 bases left between them. CDR1 MDHEN and CDR2 SYDVKM come from the germline V gene. CDR3 amino acids: CASSFWPNQETQYF. CDR3 nucleotide sequence: TGTGCCAGCAGTTTCTGGCCTAACCAAGAGACCCAGTACTTC. Full variable domain (outside the CDR3, taken from reference TRBV28 and TRBJ2-5): DVKVTQSSRYLVKRTGEKVFLECVQDMDHENMFWYRQDPGLGLRLIYFSYDVKMKEKGDIPEGYSVSREKKERFSLILESASTNQTSMYLCASSFWPNQETQYFGPGTRLLVL.

The V and J genes are TRBV30 and TRBJ2-5; 10 bases line up with TRBD2. Germline values: CDR1 GTSNPN, CDR2 SVGIG (reference sequence). After removal of 6 bases from V and 2 bases from J, the junction contained 3 bases not matched to a gene. The length of the CDR3 is 13 residues. CDR3 region: CACASGSQETQYF. CDR3 DNA sequence: TGTGCCTGTGCTAGCGGGAGTCAAGAGACCCAGTACTTC.

The chain carries TRBV5-8 and TRBJ1-4; D perhaps matches TRBD1 (6 bases). CDR1 and CDR2 from the germline V gene are SGHTS and YDEGEE. The CDR3 runs to 14 residues. V lost 0 bases to trimming and J lost 7 bases, with 10 bases between them. The CDR3: CASSLDQGTEKLFF. CDR3 nucleotide sequence: TGTGCCAGCAGCTTGGATCAGGGGACTGAAAAACTGTTTTTT.

In DNA form, the CDR3 reads TGTGCCACCAGTGATCCTACAAAAGGACAGGGTGGAAATGAGCAGTTCTTC. Translation gives CATSDPTKGQGGNEQFF. The chain has TRBV24-1 and TRBJ2-1, with 8 positions matching TRBD1. In germline, CDR1 is KGHDR, CDR2 SFDVKD. V lost 3 bases to trimming and J lost 7 bases; unmatched junction nucleotides: 13. CDR3 length equals 17 residues.

This clone was counted only a few times. The chain links TRBV11-2 to TRBJ2-7; weak D call: TRBD1 (6 bases). Germline CDR1 is SGHAT and CDR2 is FQNNGV. The CDR3 spans 14 residues. Trimming stripped 2 bases from V and 3 bases from J, with 11 bases between. Written as DNA, the CDR3 is TGTGCCAGCAGCTTATCAGGCAGGGGCTACGAGCAGTACTTC. Its protein is CASSLSGRGYEQYF.

V is TRBV15 and J is TRBJ2-1, with 12 positions matching TRBD2. The junction had 11 bases not matched to a gene; V was cut back by 5 bases and J by 3 bases. CDR1 and CDR2 (germline): LNHNV, YYDKDF (reference sequence). The CDR3 is made up of 18 amino acids. The CDR3 nucleotides are TGTGCCACCAGCCTAACACTCCTAGCGGGAGGGTTCTACAATGAGCAGTTCTTC. Encoded protein: CATSLTLLAGGFYNEQFF.